This record looks at one T cell receptor beta chain sequence and its context. Its cognate antigen is unknown. This table comes from immunoSEQ multiplex PCR, and its TCRdb copy is limited to in-frame clones, with some not included. The sample has tens of thousands of clones, 95% to 97% seen once. These data are taken from a study of siplizumab effects on memory and regulatory T cells. The study's findings and limits: The suppressive capacity of proliferating Tregs from siplizumab cultures remained unconfirmed. Unstimulated naive T cells seemed to show more diversity than memory cells did, and they also seemed to be among the major contributors to the alloresponse.

The sample consisted of naive CD4+ T cells sorted from blood. This receptor was obtained from a human donor in good health.

DNA of the CDR3: TGTGCCAGCAGTTCCGGGCCCGCGGGAGGCTACACCTTC. Translating it yields CASSSGPAGGYTF. The chain combines TRBV7-3 with TRBJ1-2; no firm D call. Germline CDR1 and CDR2: SGHTA and FQGTGA. CDR3 length: 13 amino acids. The V and J ends lost 6 bases and 8 bases respectively, with 16 bases between them. Drawing the rest from reference TRBV7-3 and TRBJ1-2, the complete variable domain is GAGVSQTPSNKVTEKGKYVELRCDPISGHTALYWYRQSLGQGPEFLIYFQGTGAADDSGLPNDRFFAVRPEGSVSTLKIQRTERGDSAVYLCASSSGPAGGYTFGSGTRLTVV.